This TCR beta chain was identified during a study of CD8+ T cells in alopecia areata. The wider study: A regimen of oral tofacitinib, 5 to 10 mg twice daily, was given to treated patients. Treatment ran 6 to 18 months, with 6 months of follow-up afterward.

Investigators isolated RNA and reverse transcribed it into cDNA to act as the sequencing template. TCRdb's table, derived via immunoSEQ multiplex PCR, lists solely in-frame clones and lacks some. The sample includes over 200,000 clones, about 60% seen only once; the top ten take roughly 0.47%. General study results and limits: Clonality was higher in lesional than normal scalp, especially in alopecia totalis/universalis.

This clone has a handful of counts. Its antigen is unknown. Trimming took 4 bases from V and 6 from J, leaving 7 bases between them. The V gene's germline CDR1 is SQVTM and CDR2 ANQGSEA. This CDR3 has 10 residues. This sample comprised CD4+ T cells sorted from blood, obtained at week 0. The chain uses TRBV29-1 and TRBJ2-7; no clear D gene. The TCR was taken from a human donor with alopecia areata. In nucleotides, the CDR3 is TGCAGCGTTGGTGAGGCCGAGCAGTACTTC. It specifies CSVGEAEQYF.